The present entry profiles one T cell receptor (beta chain) with its context. Its matching antigen is unknown. The data were obtained in a study of cytomegalovirus exposure and HLA in healthy donors. Study context: The same platform was used for the 120 or so validation repertoires as for the approximately 730 first-cohort repertoires, as reported in a later analysis. Study results and caveats: In vitro confirmation showed a few CMV-associated chains to be CMV antigen specific. Reports showed the classifier diagnosing cytomegalovirus status with high specificity and sensitivity. Altogether, 150 or so TCR beta chains were recorded as cytomegalovirus-associated.

CDR1 MNHEY and CDR2 SVGAGI come from the germline V gene. V shed 10 bases and J shed 5 bases, with 17 bases lying between them. This CDR3 region has 13 residues. Data came from immunoSEQ multiplex PCR; TCRdb stores just in-frame clones and leaves some out. In the table there are about 220,000 clones, around 90% of which are singletons. Sequenced input: PBMCs. The rearrangement joins TRBV6-5 to TRBJ1-2, with D unclear. This sequence originates from a woman aged 18-29 years in good health and CMV-seronegative. CDR3 sequence (DNA): TGTGCCACTCACCGGGATCGGGGATATGGCTACACCTTC. Its translation: CATHRDRGYGYTF.